This T cell receptor beta chain was retrieved from a study of blood T cells in healthy people across ages. General study findings and limits: Roughly linearly, TCR beta diversity per million T cells fell as age increased.

Ten or more counts support this clonotype. What it binds is unknown. Using a J-beta primer mix together with a sample-barcoded 5' primer, a second PCR was run for about 6 to 12 cycles. One entry per CDR3 protein results from TCRdb running MiXCR on the 5' RACE reads. The sample carries 600,000 or so distinct CDR3 sequences, roughly 31% recorded once. The V gene lost 8 bases and the J gene lost 0 bases, with 7 bases spanning the gap. This CDR3 is built from 13 residues. CDR1 is MNHEY, CDR2 SVGAGI, per germline. No fewer than 7 million PBMCs went into each sample. The sample taken for sequencing was blood. The rearrangement joins TRBV6-5 to TRBJ1-4; tentatively, D is TRBD1 (5 bases). The receptor was isolated from a woman aged 80 or older in good health. The CDR3 nucleotides are TGTGCCAGCCGACAGACAACTAATGAAAAACTGTTTTTT. It codes for CASRQTTNEKLFF.